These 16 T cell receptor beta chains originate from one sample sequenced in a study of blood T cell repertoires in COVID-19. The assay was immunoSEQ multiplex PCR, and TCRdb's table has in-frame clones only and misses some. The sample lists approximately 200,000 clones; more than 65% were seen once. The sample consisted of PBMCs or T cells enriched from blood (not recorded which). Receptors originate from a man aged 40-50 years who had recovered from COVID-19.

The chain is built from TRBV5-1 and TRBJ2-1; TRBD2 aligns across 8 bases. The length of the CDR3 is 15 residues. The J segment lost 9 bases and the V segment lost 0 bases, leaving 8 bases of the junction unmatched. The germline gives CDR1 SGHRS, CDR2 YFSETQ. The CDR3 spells CASSLDPAGVAEQFF. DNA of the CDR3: TGCGCCAGCAGCTTGGATCCAGCGGGGGTGGCTGAGCAGTTCTTC. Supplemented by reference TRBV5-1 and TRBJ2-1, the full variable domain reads KAGVTQTPRYLIKTRGQQVTLSCSPISGHRSVSWYQQTPGQGLQFLFEYFSETQRNKGNFPGRFSGRQFSNSRSEMNVSTLELGDSALYLCASSLDPAGVAEQFFGPGTRLTVL.

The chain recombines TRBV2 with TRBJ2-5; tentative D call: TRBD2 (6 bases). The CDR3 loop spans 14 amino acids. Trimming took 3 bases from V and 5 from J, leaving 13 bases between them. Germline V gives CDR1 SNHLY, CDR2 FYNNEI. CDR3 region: CASSDLRGGETQYF. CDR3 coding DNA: TGTGCCAGCAGTGACCTGCGGGGCGGGGAGACCCAGTACTTC.

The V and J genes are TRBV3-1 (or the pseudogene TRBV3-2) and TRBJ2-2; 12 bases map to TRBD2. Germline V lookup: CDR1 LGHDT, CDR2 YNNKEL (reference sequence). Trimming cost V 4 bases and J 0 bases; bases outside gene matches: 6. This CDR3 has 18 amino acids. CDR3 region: CASSPPTSGGSNTGELFF. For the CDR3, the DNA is TGTGCCAGCAGCCCCCCCACTAGCGGGGGGTCGAACACCGGGGAGCTGTTTTTT.

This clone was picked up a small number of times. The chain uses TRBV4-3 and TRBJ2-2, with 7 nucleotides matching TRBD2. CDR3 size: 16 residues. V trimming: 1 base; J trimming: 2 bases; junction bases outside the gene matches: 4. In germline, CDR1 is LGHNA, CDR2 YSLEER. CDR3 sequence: CASSQGRLANTGELFF. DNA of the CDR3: TGCGCCAGCAGCCAAGGGCGACTAGCAAACACCGGGGAGCTGTTTTTT.

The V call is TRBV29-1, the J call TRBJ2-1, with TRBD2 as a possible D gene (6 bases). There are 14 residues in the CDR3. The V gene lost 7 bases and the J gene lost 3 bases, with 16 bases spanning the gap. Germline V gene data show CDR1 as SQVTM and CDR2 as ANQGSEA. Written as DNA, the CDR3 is TGCAGCGCCCTAGGACTACCAAGCTACAATGAGCAGTTCTTC. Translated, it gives CSALGLPSYNEQFF.

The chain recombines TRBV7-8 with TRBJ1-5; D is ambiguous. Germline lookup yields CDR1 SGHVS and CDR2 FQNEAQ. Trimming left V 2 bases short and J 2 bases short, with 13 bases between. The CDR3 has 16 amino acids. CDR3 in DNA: TGTGCCAGCAGCTTATGGGCCGGTTGGGGCAATCAGCCCCAGCATTTT. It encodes CASSLWAGWGNQPQHF.

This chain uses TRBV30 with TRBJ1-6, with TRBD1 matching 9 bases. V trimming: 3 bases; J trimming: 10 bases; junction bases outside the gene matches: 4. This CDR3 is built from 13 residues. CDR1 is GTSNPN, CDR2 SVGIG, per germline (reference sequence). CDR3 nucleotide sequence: TGTGCCTGGAGAGGACAGGGGCGCTCACCCCTCCACTTT. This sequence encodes CAWRGQGRSPLHF.

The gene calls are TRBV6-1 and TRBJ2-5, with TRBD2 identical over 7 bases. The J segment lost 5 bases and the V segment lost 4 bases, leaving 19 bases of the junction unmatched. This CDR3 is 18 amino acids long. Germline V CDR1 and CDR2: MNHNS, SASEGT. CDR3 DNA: TGTGCCAGCAGTGCCGGGGTTCTCGGCCGGGGGGAATGGGAGACCCAGTACTTC. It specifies CASSAGVLGRGEWETQYF.

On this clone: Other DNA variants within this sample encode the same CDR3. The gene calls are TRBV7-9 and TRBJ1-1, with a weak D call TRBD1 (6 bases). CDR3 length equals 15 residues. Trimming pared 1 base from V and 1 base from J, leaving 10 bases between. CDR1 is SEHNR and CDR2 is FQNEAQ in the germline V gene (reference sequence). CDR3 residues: CASSLGQATNTEAFF. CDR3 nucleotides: TGTGCCAGCAGCTTAGGACAGGCGACGAACACTGAAGCTTTCTTT.

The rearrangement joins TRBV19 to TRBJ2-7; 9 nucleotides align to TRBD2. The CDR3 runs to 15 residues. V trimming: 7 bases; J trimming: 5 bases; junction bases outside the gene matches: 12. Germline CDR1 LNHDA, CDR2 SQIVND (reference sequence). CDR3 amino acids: CASTHRAGGHDEQYF. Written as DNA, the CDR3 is TGTGCCAGTACTCACCGGGCGGGGGGGCACGACGAGCAGTACTTC.

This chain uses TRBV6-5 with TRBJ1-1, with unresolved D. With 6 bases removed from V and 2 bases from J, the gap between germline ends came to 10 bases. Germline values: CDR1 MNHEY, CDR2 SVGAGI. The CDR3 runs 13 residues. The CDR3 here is CASRYIFNTEAFF. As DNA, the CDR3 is TGTGCCAGCAGATATATCTTTAACACTGAAGCTTTCTTT.

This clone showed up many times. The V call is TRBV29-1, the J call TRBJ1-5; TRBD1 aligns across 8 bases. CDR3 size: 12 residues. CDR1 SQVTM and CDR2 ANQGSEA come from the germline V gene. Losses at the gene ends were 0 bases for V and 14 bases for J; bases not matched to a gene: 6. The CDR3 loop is CSVEEPGQGEHF. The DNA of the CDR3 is TGCAGCGTTGAAGAGCCCGGACAGGGTGAGCATTTT.

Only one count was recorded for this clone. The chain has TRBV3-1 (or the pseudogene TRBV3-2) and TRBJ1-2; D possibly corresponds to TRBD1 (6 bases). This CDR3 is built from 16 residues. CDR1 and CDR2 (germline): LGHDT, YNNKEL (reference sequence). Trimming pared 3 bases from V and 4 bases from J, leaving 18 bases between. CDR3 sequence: CASSQGGAGLFYGYTF. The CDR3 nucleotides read TGTGCCAGCAGCCAGGGGGGGGCAGGCCTGTTCTATGGCTACACCTTC.

CDR3: CATHMRASGNTIYF. CDR3 coding DNA: TGTGCCACTCACATGAGGGCCTCTGGAAACACCATATATTTT. The V gene is TRBV6-5, the J gene TRBJ1-3; D ambiguous. CDR1 and CDR2 (germline): MNHEY, SVGAGI. This CDR3 region has 14 residues. V was trimmed by 10 bases and J by 0 bases, leaving 13 bases between them.

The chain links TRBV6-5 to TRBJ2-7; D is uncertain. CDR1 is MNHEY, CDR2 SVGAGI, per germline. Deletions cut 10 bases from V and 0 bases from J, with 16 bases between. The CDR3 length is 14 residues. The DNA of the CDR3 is TGTGCCATCCTAGTTGGGTCTTCCTCCTACGAGCAGTACTTC. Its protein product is CAILVGSSSYEQYF.

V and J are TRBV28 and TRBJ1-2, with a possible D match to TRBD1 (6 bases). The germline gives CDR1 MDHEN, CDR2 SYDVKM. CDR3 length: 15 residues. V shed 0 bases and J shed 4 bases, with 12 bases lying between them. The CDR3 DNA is TGTGCCAGCAGTTTATGGCCAGGGGTCGCCTATGGCTACACCTTC. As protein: CASSLWPGVAYGYTF.